Listed below are T cell receptor beta chains from one sample, sequenced in a study of T cells after yellow fever vaccination. TCRdb processed the 5' RACE reads anew with MiXCR; each CDR3 protein has one entry. The sample yields about 300,000 distinct CDR3 sequences, around 3.9% seen once. Sample: PBMCs, taken 5 days after the yellow fever booster vaccination. The receptors originated from a man between 18 and 35 years old who received the YFV17D yellow fever vaccine. Each CDR3 is given with its conserved first and last residue. D genes are given only for firm matches. Size is stated for part of the rows, as once, few or many counts, or as a class when the clone is expanded.

d_gene: -; v_gene: TRBV10-3; j_gene: TRBJ1-1; abundance: few; CDR3aa: CAISLDRFTEAFF; CDR3nt: TGTGCCATCAGTCTGGACAGATTCACTGAAGCTTTCTTT
d_gene: -; v_gene: TRBV18; j_gene: TRBJ1-2; abundance: few; CDR3aa: CASKPTQLEANYGYTF; CDR3nt: TGTGCCAGCAAACCTACCCAATTAGAGGCGAACTATGGCTACACCTTC
d_gene: -; v_gene: TRBV12-3/TRBV12-4; j_gene: TRBJ2-5; abundance: many; CDR3aa: CASTHFGFEETQYF; CDR3nt: TGTGCCAGCACCCATTTTGGTTTCGAGGAGACCCAGTACTTC
d_gene: -; v_gene: TRBV20-1; j_gene: TRBJ2-7; abundance: -; CDR3aa: CSAISGLSEQYF; CDR3nt: TGCAGTGCAATTTCGGGACTTTCCGAGCAGTACTTC
d_gene: TRBD2; v_gene: TRBV10-3; j_gene: TRBJ2-3; abundance: many; CDR3aa: CAISPGGGSDTQYF; CDR3nt: TGTGCCATCAGCCCAGGCGGGGGATCAGATACGCAGTATTTT
d_gene: -; v_gene: TRBV7-9; j_gene: TRBJ1-1; abundance: -; CDR3aa: CASSFAGVMNTEAFF; CDR3nt: TGTGCCAGCAGCTTCGCAGGGGTGATGAACACTGAAGCTTTCTTT
d_gene: -; v_gene: TRBV6-5; j_gene: TRBJ1-2; abundance: -; CDR3aa: CASSVGGSDYGYTF; CDR3nt: TGTGCCAGCAGTGTTGGGGGGTCAGACTATGGCTACACCTTC
d_gene: -; v_gene: TRBV4-3; j_gene: TRBJ1-4; abundance: -; CDR3aa: CASSQDRSDVKLFF; CDR3nt: TGCGCCAGCAGCCAAGATCGATCCGACGTTAAACTGTTTTTT
d_gene: -; v_gene: TRBV7-2; j_gene: TRBJ1-2; abundance: few; CDR3aa: CASSLVEMSYGYTF; CDR3nt: TGTGCCAGCAGCTTAGTCGAGATGTCCTATGGCTACACCTTC
d_gene: TRBD1; v_gene: TRBV20-1; j_gene: TRBJ1-1; abundance: -; CDR3aa: CSAGATTGGAFF; CDR3nt: TGCAGTGCTGGGGCGACGACAGGGGGAGCTTTCTTT
d_gene: -; v_gene: TRBV27; j_gene: TRBJ1-2; abundance: many; CDR3aa: CASSSVRDYGYTF; CDR3nt: TGTGCCAGCAGTTCGGTCAGGGACTATGGCTACACCTTC
d_gene: TRBD2; v_gene: TRBV7-3; j_gene: TRBJ2-1; abundance: few; CDR3aa: CASSSGLGGASSYNEQFF; CDR3nt: TGTGCCAGCAGCTCGGGACTAGGGGGGGCCAGCTCCTACAATGAGCAGTTCTTC
d_gene: -; v_gene: TRBV6-2/TRBV6-3; j_gene: TRBJ1-1; abundance: few; CDR3aa: CASSWDGGRTEAFF; CDR3nt: TGTGCCAGCAGTTGGGATGGGGGAAGAACTGAAGCTTTCTTT
d_gene: -; v_gene: TRBV12-5; j_gene: TRBJ2-6; abundance: many; CDR3aa: CASDGAGANVLTF; CDR3nt: TGTGCTAGTGACGGAGCTGGGGCCAACGTCCTGACTTTC
d_gene: TRBD2; v_gene: TRBV7-2; j_gene: TRBJ2-1; abundance: many; CDR3aa: CASSLVAGASGENEQFF; CDR3nt: TGTGCCAGCAGCTTAGTTGCGGGGGCTAGCGGGGAGAATGAGCAGTTCTTC
d_gene: -; v_gene: TRBV28; j_gene: TRBJ2-7; abundance: many; CDR3aa: CASREGYYEQYF; CDR3nt: TGTGCCAGCAGAGAGGGGTACTACGAGCAGTACTTC
d_gene: TRBD1; v_gene: TRBV19; j_gene: TRBJ1-1; abundance: many; CDR3aa: CASSGTGGTEAFF; CDR3nt: TGTGCCAGTAGCGGGACAGGGGGCACTGAAGCTTTCTTT
d_gene: -; v_gene: TRBV5-1; j_gene: TRBJ2-5; abundance: few; CDR3aa: CASSPGGTEETQYF; CDR3nt: TGCGCCAGCAGCCCGGGGGGGACAGAAGAGACCCAGTACTTC
d_gene: TRBD2; v_gene: TRBV28; j_gene: TRBJ2-5; abundance: many; CDR3aa: CASSSPGLAGAETQYF; CDR3nt: TGTGCCAGCAGTTCACCGGGACTAGCGGGGGCAGAGACCCAGTACTTC
d_gene: -; v_gene: TRBV9; j_gene: TRBJ2-3; abundance: few; CDR3aa: CASSNTGSSTDTQYF; CDR3nt: TGTGCCAGCAGCAATACAGGGAGTAGCACAGATACGCAGTATTTT
d_gene: -; v_gene: TRBV27; j_gene: TRBJ1-2; abundance: few; CDR3aa: CASSITGTTLANYGYTF; CDR3nt: TGTGCCAGCAGTATAACAGGGACAACCTTAGCTAACTATGGCTACACCTTC
d_gene: -; v_gene: TRBV6-6; j_gene: TRBJ1-3; abundance: many; CDR3aa: CASSTARDPAGNTIYF; CDR3nt: TGTGCCAGCAGTACTGCTCGAGATCCAGCTGGAAACACCATATATTTT
d_gene: -; v_gene: TRBV12-3/TRBV12-4; j_gene: TRBJ2-3; abundance: many; CDR3aa: CASSPEGWQSTDTQYF; CDR3nt: TGTGCCAGCAGCCCTGAGGGCTGGCAGAGCACAGATACGCAGTATTTT
d_gene: -; v_gene: TRBV14; j_gene: TRBJ2-3; abundance: -; CDR3aa: CASSPLRLRPDTQYF; CDR3nt: TGTGCCAGCAGCCCCCTCAGACTCCGGCCAGATACGCAGTATTTT
d_gene: TRBD1; v_gene: TRBV3-1; j_gene: TRBJ1-2; abundance: -; CDR3aa: CASSQGGQGWGLGYTF; CDR3nt: TGTGCCAGCAGCCAAGGGGGACAGGGCTGGGGACTTGGCTACACCTTC
d_gene: TRBD1; v_gene: TRBV7-8; j_gene: TRBJ2-3; abundance: -; CDR3aa: CASSLRHRDRGSADTQYF; CDR3nt: TGTGCCAGCAGCTTACGCCACCGGGACAGGGGTTCCGCAGATACGCAGTATTTT
d_gene: -; v_gene: TRBV12-3/TRBV12-4; j_gene: TRBJ2-3; abundance: many; CDR3aa: CASSSDREGDTQYF; CDR3nt: TGTGCCAGCAGTTCTGACAGGGAGGGAGATACGCAGTATTTT
d_gene: TRBD1; v_gene: TRBV4-1; j_gene: TRBJ1-2; abundance: few; CDR3aa: CASSTPGTGEGYTF; CDR3nt: TGCGCCAGCAGTACCCCCGGGACAGGGGAAGGCTACACCTTC
d_gene: TRBD1; v_gene: TRBV5-1; j_gene: TRBJ1-4; abundance: many; CDR3aa: CASSSEYNRGKLFF; CDR3nt: TGCGCCAGCAGCTCAGAATACAACAGGGGAAAACTGTTTTTT
d_gene: -; v_gene: TRBV7-9; j_gene: TRBJ2-2; abundance: -; CDR3aa: CASSLGSRLTGELFF; CDR3nt: TGTGCCAGCAGCTTAGGGAGCCGGCTCACCGGGGAGCTGTTTTTT